Given below is one TCR beta chain in context. This CDR3 spans 14 amino acids. From germline, CDR1 is MNHNY and CDR2 SVGAGI (reference sequence). Unmatched junction bases numbered 10, after V lost 5 bases and J lost 10 bases. The assay was immunoSEQ multiplex PCR, and TCRdb's table has in-frame clones only and misses some. The sample contains some 180,000 clones, 81% of which appear only once. The data were taken from a study of blood T cell repertoires in COVID-19. The chain joins TRBV6-6 to TRBJ2-1; the match to TRBD2 covers 8 bases. The TCR sequence derives from a woman aged 40 to 55 with COVID-19, enrolled during active disease. Sequencing was carried out using peripheral blood. In DNA form, the CDR3 reads TGTGCCAGCAGTACCCGGTCGGGGGGGCACGAGCAGTTCTTC. Its protein is CASSTRSGGHEQFF.